This T cell receptor (beta chain) was profiled in a study of blood T cell repertoires in COVID-19. Study background: The United States, Italy and Spain were the sources of the acute and convalescent COVID-19 samples.

Germline V CDR1 and CDR2: MDHEN, SYDVKM. The CDR3 has 15 amino acids. Trimming pared 6 bases from V and 4 bases from J, leaving 16 bases between. Original processing methods: Researchers report that nucleated cell counts were estimated from reference gene primer amplification. Clones were read by immunoSEQ multiplex PCR, and TCRdb kept only the in-frame ones, dropping some. That table furnishes V, J and clone size, whereas the DNA furnished D and trimming. The table includes about 68,000 clones, around nine tenths detected once. The receptor was isolated from a human donor in a cohort sampled during active COVID-19. This chain connects TRBV28 to TRBJ1-5; a possible D gene is TRBD1 (5 bases). Sequenced input: peripheral blood. The CDR3 sequence is CASSTGQGFNQPQHF. The CDR3 nucleotides are TGTGCCAGCAGCACCGGTCAGGGTTTTAATCAGCCCCAGCATTTT.